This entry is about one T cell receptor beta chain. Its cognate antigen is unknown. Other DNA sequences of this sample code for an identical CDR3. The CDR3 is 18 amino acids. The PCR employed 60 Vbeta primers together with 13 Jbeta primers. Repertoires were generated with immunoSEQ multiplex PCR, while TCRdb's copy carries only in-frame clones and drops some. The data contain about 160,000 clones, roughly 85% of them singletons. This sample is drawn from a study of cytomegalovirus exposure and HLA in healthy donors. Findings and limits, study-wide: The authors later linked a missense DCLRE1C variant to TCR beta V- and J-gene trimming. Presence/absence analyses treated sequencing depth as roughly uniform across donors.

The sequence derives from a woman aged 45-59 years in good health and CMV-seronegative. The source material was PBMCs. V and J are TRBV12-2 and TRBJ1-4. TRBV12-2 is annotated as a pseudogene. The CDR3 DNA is TGTGCAAGTCGCTTAGTTCGGGGGAAAAGGCTAACTAATGAAAAACTGTTTTTT. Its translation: CASRLVRGKRLTNEKLFF.